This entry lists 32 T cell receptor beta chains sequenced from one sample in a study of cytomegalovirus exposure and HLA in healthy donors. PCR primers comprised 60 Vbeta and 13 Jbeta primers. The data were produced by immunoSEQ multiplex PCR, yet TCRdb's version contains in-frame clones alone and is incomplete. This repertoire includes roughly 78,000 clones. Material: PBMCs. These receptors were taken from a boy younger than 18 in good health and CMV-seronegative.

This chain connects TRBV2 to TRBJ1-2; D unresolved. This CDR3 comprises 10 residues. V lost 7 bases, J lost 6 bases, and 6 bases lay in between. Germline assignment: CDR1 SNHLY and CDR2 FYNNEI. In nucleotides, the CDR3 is TGTGCCAGCAAACGGGATGGCTACACCTTC. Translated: CASKRDGYTF. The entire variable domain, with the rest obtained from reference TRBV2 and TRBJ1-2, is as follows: EPEVTQTPSHQVTQMGQEVILRCVPISNHLYFYWYRQILGQKVEFLVSFYNNEISEKSEIFDDQFSVERPDGSNFTLKIRSTKLEDSAMYFCASKRDGYTFGSGTRLTVV.

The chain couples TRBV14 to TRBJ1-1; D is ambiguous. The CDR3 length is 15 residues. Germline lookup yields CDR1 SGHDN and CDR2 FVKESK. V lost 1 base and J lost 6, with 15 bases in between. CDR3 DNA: TGTGCCAGCAGCCAAGCTAGAGGAGGGAGCTCTGAAGCTTTCTTT. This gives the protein CASSQARGGSSEAFF.

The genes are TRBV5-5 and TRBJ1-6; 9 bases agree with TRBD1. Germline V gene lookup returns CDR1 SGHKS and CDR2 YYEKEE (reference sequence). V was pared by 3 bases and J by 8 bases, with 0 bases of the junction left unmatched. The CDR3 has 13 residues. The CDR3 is CASSWTGDSPLHF. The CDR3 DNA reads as TGTGCCAGCAGCTGGACAGGGGATTCACCCCTCCACTTT.

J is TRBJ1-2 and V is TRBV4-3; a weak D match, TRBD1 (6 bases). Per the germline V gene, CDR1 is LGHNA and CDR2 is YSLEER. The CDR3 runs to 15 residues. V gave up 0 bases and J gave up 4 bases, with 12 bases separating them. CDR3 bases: TGCGCCAGCAGCCAAGACTCACAGGGCTTCTATGGCTACACCTTC. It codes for CASSQDSQGFYGYTF.

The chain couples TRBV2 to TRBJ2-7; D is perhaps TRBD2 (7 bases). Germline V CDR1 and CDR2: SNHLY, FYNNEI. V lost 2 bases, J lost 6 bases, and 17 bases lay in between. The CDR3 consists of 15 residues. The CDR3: CASSEFPQGGGEQYF. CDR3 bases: TGTGCCAGCAGTGAATTCCCGCAGGGAGGGGGCGAGCAGTACTTC.

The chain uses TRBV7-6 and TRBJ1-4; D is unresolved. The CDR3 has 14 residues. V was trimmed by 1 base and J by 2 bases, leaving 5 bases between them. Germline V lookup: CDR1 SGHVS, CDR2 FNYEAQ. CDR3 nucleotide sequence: TGTGCCAGCAGCTTAGGAGTGACTAATGAAAAACTGTTTTTT. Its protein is CASSLGVTNEKLFF.

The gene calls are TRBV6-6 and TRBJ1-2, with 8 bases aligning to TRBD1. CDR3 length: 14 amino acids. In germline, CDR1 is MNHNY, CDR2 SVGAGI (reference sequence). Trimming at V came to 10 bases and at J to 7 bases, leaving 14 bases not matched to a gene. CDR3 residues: CATAGAGGTFGYTF. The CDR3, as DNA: TGTGCCACTGCCGGGGCAGGGGGCACATTTGGCTACACCTTC.

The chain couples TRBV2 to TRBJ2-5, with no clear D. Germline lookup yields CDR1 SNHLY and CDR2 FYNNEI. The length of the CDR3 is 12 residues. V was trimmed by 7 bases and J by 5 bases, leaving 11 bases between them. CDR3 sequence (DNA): TGTGCCAGCATTGGGCCAGTTGAGACCCAGTACTTC. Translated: CASIGPVETQYF.

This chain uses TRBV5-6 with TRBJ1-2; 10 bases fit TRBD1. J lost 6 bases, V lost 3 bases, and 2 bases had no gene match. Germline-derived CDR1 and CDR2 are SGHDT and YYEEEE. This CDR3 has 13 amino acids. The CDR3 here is CASSWDRGNGYTF. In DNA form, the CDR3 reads TGTGCCAGCAGCTGGGACAGGGGTAATGGCTACACCTTC.

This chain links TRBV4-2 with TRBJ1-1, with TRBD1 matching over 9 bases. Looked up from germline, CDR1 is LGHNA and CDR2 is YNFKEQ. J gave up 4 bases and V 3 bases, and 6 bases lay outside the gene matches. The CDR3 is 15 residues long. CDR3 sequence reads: CASSHSQGAGTEAFF. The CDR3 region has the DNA TGTGCCAGCAGCCATTCACAGGGGGCTGGCACTGAAGCTTTCTTT.

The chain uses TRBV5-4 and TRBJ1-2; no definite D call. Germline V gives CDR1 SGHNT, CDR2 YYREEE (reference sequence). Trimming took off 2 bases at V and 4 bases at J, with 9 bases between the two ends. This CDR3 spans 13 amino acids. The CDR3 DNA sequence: TGTGCCAGCAGCTTCCTGAACAGCTATGGCTACACCTTC. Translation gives CASSFLNSYGYTF.

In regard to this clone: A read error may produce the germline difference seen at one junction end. The CDR3, as DNA: TGTGCCGGGAGTGTACTAAGCTCCTATAATTCACCCCTCCACTTT. It codes for CAGSVLSSYNSPLHF. The rearrangement links TRBV30 to TRBJ1-6; D unclear. CDR1 is GTSNPN and CDR2 is SVGIG in the germline V gene (reference sequence). The CDR3 sequence is 15 residues long.

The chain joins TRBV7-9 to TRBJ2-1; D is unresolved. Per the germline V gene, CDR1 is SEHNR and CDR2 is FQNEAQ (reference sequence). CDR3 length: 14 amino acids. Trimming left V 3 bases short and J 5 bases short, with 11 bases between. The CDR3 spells CASSFIGLNNEQFF. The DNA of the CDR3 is TGTGCCAGCAGCTTTATCGGGTTGAACAATGAGCAGTTCTTC.

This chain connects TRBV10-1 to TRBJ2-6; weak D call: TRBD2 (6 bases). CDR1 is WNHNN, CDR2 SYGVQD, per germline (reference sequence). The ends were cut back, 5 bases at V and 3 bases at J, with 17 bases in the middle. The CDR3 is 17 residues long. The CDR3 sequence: CASSSTGVRCGANVLTF. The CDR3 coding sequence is TGCGCCAGCAGTTCTACGGGAGTAAGATGTGGGGCCAACGTCCTGACTTTC.

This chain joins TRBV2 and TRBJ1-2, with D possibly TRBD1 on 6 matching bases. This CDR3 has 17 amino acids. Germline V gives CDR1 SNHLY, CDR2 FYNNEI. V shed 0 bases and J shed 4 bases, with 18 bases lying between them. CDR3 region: CASSEALTRTEIYGYTF. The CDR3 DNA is TGTGCCAGCAGTGAAGCGCTTACCAGGACAGAGATCTATGGCTACACCTTC.

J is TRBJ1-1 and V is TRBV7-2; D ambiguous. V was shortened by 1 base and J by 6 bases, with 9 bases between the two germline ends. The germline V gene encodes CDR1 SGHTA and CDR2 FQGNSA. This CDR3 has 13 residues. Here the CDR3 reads CASSLGLVSEAFF. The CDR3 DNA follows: TGTGCCAGCAGCTTAGGTTTAGTGTCTGAAGCTTTCTTT.

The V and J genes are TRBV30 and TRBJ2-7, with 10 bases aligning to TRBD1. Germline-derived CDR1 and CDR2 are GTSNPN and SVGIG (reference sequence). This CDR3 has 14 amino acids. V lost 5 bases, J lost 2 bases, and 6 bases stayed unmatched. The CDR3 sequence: CAWSTGTGAYEQYF. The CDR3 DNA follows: TGTGCCTGGTCAACCGGGACAGGGGCCTACGAGCAGTACTTC.

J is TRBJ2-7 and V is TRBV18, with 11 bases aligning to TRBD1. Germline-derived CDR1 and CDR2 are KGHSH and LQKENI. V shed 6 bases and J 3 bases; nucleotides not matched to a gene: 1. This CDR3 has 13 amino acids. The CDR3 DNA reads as TGTGCCAGCTCCGGGACAGGGGGCTACGAGCAGTACTTC. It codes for CASSGTGGYEQYF.

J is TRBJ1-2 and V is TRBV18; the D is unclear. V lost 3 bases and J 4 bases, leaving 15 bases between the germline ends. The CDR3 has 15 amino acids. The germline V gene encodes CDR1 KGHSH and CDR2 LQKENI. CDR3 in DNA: TGTGCCAGCTCACCTTCAGAAACCGGAGTCTATGGCTACACCTTC. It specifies CASSPSETGVYGYTF. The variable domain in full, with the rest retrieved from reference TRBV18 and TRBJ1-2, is NAGVMQNPRHLVRRRGQEARLRCSPMKGHSHVYWYRQLPEEGLKFMVYLQKENIIDESGMPKERFSAEFPKEGPSILRIQQVVRGDSAAYFCASSPSETGVYGYTFGSGTRLTVV.

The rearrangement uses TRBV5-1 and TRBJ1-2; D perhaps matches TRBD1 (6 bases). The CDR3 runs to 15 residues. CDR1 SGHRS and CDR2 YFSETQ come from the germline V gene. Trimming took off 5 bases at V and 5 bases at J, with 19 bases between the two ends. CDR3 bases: TGCGCCAGCAGTTCTTCTCCAGGGGAGGGGTATGGCTACACCTTC. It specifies CASSSSPGEGYGYTF.

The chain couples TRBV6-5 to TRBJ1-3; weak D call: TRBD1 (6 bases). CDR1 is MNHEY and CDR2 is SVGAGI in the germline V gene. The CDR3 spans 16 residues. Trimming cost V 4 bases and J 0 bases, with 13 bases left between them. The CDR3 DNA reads TGTGCCAGCAGTTCTAAGACAGGTGTCTCTGGAAACACCATATATTTT. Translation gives CASSSKTGVSGNTIYF.

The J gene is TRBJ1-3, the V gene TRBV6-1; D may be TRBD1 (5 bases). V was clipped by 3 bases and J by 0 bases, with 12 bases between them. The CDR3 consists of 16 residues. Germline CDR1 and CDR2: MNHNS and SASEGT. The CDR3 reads CASSDLPGFSGNTIYF. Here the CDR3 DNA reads TGTGCCAGCAGTGACTTGCCAGGGTTCTCTGGAAACACCATATATTTT.

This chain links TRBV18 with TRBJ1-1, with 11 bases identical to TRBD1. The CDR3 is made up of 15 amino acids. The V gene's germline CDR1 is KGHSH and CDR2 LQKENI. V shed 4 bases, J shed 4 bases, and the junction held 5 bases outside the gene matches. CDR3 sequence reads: CASSLRTGGRTEAFF. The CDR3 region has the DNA TGTGCCAGCTCACTACGGACAGGGGGCCGCACTGAAGCTTTCTTT. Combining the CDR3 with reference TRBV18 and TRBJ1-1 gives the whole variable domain NAGVMQNPRHLVRRRGQEARLRCSPMKGHSHVYWYRQLPEEGLKFMVYLQKENIIDESGMPKERFSAEFPKEGPSILRIQQVVRGDSAAYFCASSLRTGGRTEAFFGQGTRLTVV.

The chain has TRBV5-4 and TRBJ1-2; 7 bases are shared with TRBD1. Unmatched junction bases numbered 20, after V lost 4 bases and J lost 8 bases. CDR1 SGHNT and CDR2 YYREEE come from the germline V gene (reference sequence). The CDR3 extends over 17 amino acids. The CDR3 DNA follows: TGTGCCAGCAGCCTGGCCTCCGAGACAGGGTACCTGGCGGGCTACACCTTC. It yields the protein CASSLASETGYLAGYTF.

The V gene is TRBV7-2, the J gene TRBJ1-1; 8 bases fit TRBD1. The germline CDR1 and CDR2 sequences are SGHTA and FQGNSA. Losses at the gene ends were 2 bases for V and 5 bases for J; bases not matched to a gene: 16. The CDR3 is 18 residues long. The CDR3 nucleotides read TGTGCCAGCAGCTTAAAGTATCGGACAGGGTGGGGTGGAACTGAAGCTTTCTTT. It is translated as CASSLKYRTGWGGTEAFF.

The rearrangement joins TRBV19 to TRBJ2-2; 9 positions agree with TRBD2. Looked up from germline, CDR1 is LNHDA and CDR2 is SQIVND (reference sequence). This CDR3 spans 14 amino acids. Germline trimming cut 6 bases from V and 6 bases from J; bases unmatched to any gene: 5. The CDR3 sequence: CASRILAGPGELFF. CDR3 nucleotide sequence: TGTGCCAGTAGGATCCTAGCGGGACCCGGGGAGCTGTTTTTT.

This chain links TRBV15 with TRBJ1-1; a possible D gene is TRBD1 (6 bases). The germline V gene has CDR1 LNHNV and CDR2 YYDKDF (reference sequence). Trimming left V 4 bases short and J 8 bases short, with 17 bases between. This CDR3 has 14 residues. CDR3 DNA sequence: TGTGCCACCAGCAAACAAGTAAGCGGGACAGAAGCTTTCTTT. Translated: CATSKQVSGTEAFF.

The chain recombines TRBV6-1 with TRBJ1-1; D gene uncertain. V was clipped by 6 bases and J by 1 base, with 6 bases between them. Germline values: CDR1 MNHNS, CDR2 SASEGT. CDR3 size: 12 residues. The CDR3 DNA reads TGTGCCAGCAGGGAGACGAACACTGAAGCTTTCTTT. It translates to CASRETNTEAFF.

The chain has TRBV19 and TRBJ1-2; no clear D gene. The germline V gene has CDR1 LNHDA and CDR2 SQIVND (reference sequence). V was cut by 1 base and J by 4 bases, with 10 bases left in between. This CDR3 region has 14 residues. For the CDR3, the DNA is TGTGCCAGTAGTATAGCGACGGGAACCTATGGCTACACCTTC. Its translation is CASSIATGTYGYTF.

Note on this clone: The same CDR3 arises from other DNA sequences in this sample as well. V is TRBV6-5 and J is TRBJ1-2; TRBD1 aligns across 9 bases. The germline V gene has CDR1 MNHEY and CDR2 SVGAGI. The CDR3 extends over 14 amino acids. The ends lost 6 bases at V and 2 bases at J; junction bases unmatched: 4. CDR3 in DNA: TGTGCCAGCAGCCTCGGACAGGGGAACTATGGCTACACCTTC. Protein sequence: CASSLGQGNYGYTF.

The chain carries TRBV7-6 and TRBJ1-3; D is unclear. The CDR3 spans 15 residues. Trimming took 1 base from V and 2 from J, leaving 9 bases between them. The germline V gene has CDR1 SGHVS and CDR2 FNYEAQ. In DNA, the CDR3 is TGTGCCAGCAGCTTAGTAGGCGGGACTGGAAACACCATATATTTT. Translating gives CASSLVGGTGNTIYF.

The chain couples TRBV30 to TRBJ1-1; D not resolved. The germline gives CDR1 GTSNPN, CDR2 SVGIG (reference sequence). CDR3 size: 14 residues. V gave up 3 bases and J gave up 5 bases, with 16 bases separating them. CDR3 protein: CAWSLGGLRTEAFF. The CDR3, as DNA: TGTGCCTGGAGCCTCGGAGGCCTCAGGACTGAAGCTTTCTTT. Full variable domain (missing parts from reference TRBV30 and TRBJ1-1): SQTIHQWPATLVQPVGSPLSLECTVEGTSNPNLYWYRQAAGRGLQLLFYSVGIGQISSEVPQNLSASRPQDRQFILSSKKLLLSDSGFYLCAWSLGGLRTEAFFGQGTRLTVV.